Below, 16 T cell receptor beta chains from the same sample are listed, as sequenced in a study of post-analysis software for immune sequencing data. Study-wide results and limits: Patients showed TRBV5-6, TRBV5-1 and TRBV20-1 among roughly 5 TRBV segments more frequent than in controls.

Prepared TCR beta cDNA libraries contained unique molecular identifiers. In TCRdb, the PCR reads were re-called with MiXCR into one record per CDR3 protein. Of hundreds of thousands of distinct CDR3 sequences in the sample, less than 35% were seen once. Their cognate antigens are unknown. The specimen was blood. Source of these receptors: a girl aged 5 to 17 with multiple sclerosis.

The chain is built from TRBV10-3 and TRBJ2-7, with 7 bases identical to TRBD2. With V trimmed by 3 bases and J by 4 bases, 6 bases remained unmatched. Germline lookup yields CDR1 ENHRY and CDR2 SYGVKD. This CDR3 is 14 amino acids long. This chain's CDR3 is CAISDPGLSYEQYF. The CDR3 bases are TGTGCCATCAGTGATCCGGGACTATCTTACGAGCAGTACTTC.

The table lists this clonotype with a few counts. The chain links TRBV5-1 to TRBJ2-1; 10 nucleotides line up with TRBD2. With V trimmed by 4 bases and J by 8 bases, 9 bases remained unmatched. The germline gives CDR1 SGHRS, CDR2 YFSETQ. The CDR3 totals 15 residues. The CDR3 sequence: CASSPSGRGLDEQFF. The CDR3 coding sequence is TGCGCCAGCAGCCCAAGCGGGAGGGGGTTGGATGAGCAGTTCTTC.

The chain links TRBV6-4 to TRBJ2-3; D perhaps matches TRBD2 (6 bases). V was shortened by 6 bases and J by 4 bases, with 11 bases between the two germline ends. This CDR3 region has 13 residues. Germline V gives CDR1 MRHNA, CDR2 SNTAGT. CDR3 nucleotides: TGTGCCAGCAGCACGGGAGAGGCAGATACGCAGTATTTT. Its translation: CASSTGEADTQYF.

This clonotype was detected only a few times. The V and J genes are TRBV4-3 and TRBJ2-3, with 12 bases fitting TRBD2. There are 17 residues in the CDR3. J was trimmed by 6 bases and V by 0 bases; bases with no gene match: 7. Germline-derived CDR1 and CDR2 are LGHNA and YSLEER. The CDR3 region is CASSQEATSGSLDTQYF. CDR3 coding DNA: TGCGCCAGCAGCCAAGAGGCGACTAGCGGGAGTTTGGATACGCAGTATTTT.

Points on this clonotype: A read error may account for a junction end that differs from germline. The chain has TRBV9 and TRBJ2-3, with D possibly TRBD2 on 5 matching bases. The CDR3 has 15 residues. Looked up from germline, CDR1 is SGDLS and CDR2 is YYNGEE. The CDR3 coding sequence is TGTGCCGGCAGCGTAGGAGGCGGCCCCACAGATACGCAGTATTTT. Its protein product is CAGSVGGGPTDTQYF.

The chain couples TRBV20-1 to TRBJ1-1, with 10 bases identical to TRBD1. Germline CDR1 DFQATT, CDR2 SNEGSKA (reference sequence). The J segment lost 7 bases and the V segment lost 3 bases, leaving 8 bases of the junction unmatched. The CDR3 has 14 residues. In nucleotides, the CDR3 is TGCAGTGCTAGCGGGCGGACAGGGGGGTTTGAAGCTTTCTTT. Protein: CSASGRTGGFEAFF.

Only a few counts were recorded for this clonotype. The V and J genes are TRBV5-6 and TRBJ1-1, with 8 bases that match TRBD1. This CDR3 has 17 residues. Per the germline V gene, CDR1 is SGHDT and CDR2 is YYEEEE. V trimming: 0 bases; J trimming: 6 bases; junction bases outside the gene matches: 13. In DNA, the CDR3 is TGTGCCAGCAGCTTGGGACAGGGGACGCTTTTTTCGGCTGAAGCTTTCTTT. Translating gives CASSLGQGTLFSAEAFF.

This clonotype was counted many times. V and J are TRBV20-1 and TRBJ2-1; D gene ambiguous. This CDR3 is built from 12 residues. Trimming shortened V by 4 bases and J by 3 bases, and 7 bases separated the two germline ends. Per germline, CDR1 DFQATT and CDR2 SNEGSKA (reference sequence). Written as DNA, the CDR3 is TGCAGTGCTACCGGAGTCTACAATGAGCAGTTCTTC. This translates into CSATGVYNEQFF.

This clonotype occurred a few times. DNA for the CDR3: TGCGCCAGCAGCCAAGGACCTATGCCAGAGACCCAGTACTTC. Amino acids: CASSQGPMPETQYF. The chain has TRBV5-1 and TRBJ2-5; D gene ambiguous. This CDR3 is built from 14 residues. Germline V CDR1 and CDR2: SGHRS, YFSETQ. The V end was cut by 4 bases, the J end by 4 bases, with 14 bases between. Full variable domain (rest looked up from reference TRBV5-1 and TRBJ2-5): KAGVTQTPRYLIKTRGQQVTLSCSPISGHRSVSWYQQTPGQGLQFLFEYFSETQRNKGNFPGRFSGRQFSNSRSEMNVSTLELGDSALYLCASSQGPMPETQYFGPGTRLLVL.

The rearrangement uses TRBV18 and TRBJ2-1, with 9 positions matching TRBD2. The germline gives CDR1 KGHSH, CDR2 LQKENI. V shed 5 bases and J 8 bases; nucleotides not matched to a gene: 10. The CDR3 has 15 amino acids. CDR3 sequence (DNA): TGTGCCAGCTCATCTGGGACTAGCAATCTCGATGAGCAGTTCTTC. Residues: CASSSGTSNLDEQFF.

Only a few counts were recorded for this clonotype. V is TRBV9 and J is TRBJ2-7, with D possibly being TRBD1 or TRBD2 (5 bases each). V was cut by 1 base and J by 3 bases, with 14 bases left in between. Germline CDR1 SGDLS, CDR2 YYNGEE. The CDR3 runs 15 residues. CDR3 region: CASSVQGGRHYEQYF. DNA of the CDR3: TGTGCCAGCAGCGTACAGGGCGGGCGGCACTACGAGCAGTACTTC. Using reference TRBV9 and TRBJ2-7 for the parts outside the CDR3, the full variable domain is DSGVTQTPKHLITATGQRVTLRCSPRSGDLSVYWYQQSLDQGLQFLIQYYNGEERAKGNILERFSAQQFPDLHSELNLSSLELGDSALYFCASSVQGGRHYEQYFGPGTRLTVT.

This clonotype occurred a few times. The CDR3 sequence: CASGEDRDQPQHF. CDR3 bases: TGTGCCAGCGGAGAGGACAGAGATCAGCCCCAGCATTTT. The V gene is TRBV6-5, the J gene TRBJ1-5; maybe TRBD1 (6 bases). Trimming stripped 8 bases from V and 5 bases from J, with 13 bases between. The CDR3 has 13 amino acids. Germline V lookup: CDR1 MNHEY, CDR2 SVGAGI.

Turning to this clonotype: This could be a read error, since a much larger clone is one nucleotide away. This chain connects TRBV6-2 or TRBV6-3 to TRBJ2-1; the D is unclear. Germline V gives CDR1 MNHEY, CDR2 SVGEGT. The CDR3 sequence is 13 residues long. V was cut by 8 bases and J by 3 bases, with 11 bases left in between. CDR3 sequence (DNA): TGTGCCAGCGGTAGAGACCTCTACAATGAGCAGTTCTTC. Its protein is CASGRDLYNEQFF.

The V call is TRBV21-1, the J call TRBJ2-2. TRBV21-1 represents a pseudogene. This CDR3 has 20 residues. The chain's CDR3 is CASSKLDGSPRRKNTGELFF. The DNA for the CDR3 is TGTGCCAGCAGCAAACTAGACGGCAGCCCAAGGAGAAAGAACACCGGGGAGCTGTTTTTT.

The chain joins TRBV5-6 to TRBJ1-5; the D is unclear. There are 14 residues in the CDR3. V was pared by 3 bases and J by 0 bases, with 7 bases between. The V gene's germline CDR1 is SGHDT and CDR2 YYEEEE. The CDR3 region has the DNA TGTGCCAGCAGCTGGAGAGGTAGCAATCAGCCCCAGCATTTT. Translated, it gives CASSWRGSNQPQHF. The entire variable domain, with the rest obtained from reference TRBV5-6 and TRBJ1-5, is as follows: DAGVTQSPTHLIKTRGQQVTLRCSPKSGHDTVSWYQQALGQGPQFIFQYYEEEERQRGNFPDRFSGHQFPNYSSELNVNALLLGDSALYLCASSWRGSNQPQHFGDGTRLSIL.

This clonotype was seen more than once but under ten times. V gene TRBV5-1 combines with J gene TRBJ1-1; D gene ambiguous. The CDR3 covers 14 residues. Germline values: CDR1 SGHRS, CDR2 YFSETQ. V lost 1 base and J lost 1, with 8 bases in between. The CDR3 coding sequence is TGCGCCAGCAGCTTGCGAGGTCAGAACACTGAAGCTTTCTTT. It yields the protein CASSLRGQNTEAFF.